The 3 T cell receptor beta chains presented below share a single source sample, sequenced in a study of cytomegalovirus exposure and HLA in healthy donors. Primers for the PCR totalled 60 Vbeta and 13 Jbeta. Measured with immunoSEQ multiplex PCR; TCRdb has only the in-frame clones, and not every one. The table shows about 67,000 clones, with about 80% occurring only once. Material: PBMCs. The receptors were gathered from a woman in her twenties or thirties in good health and CMV-seronegative.

The chain carries TRBV30 and TRBJ2-7; no firm D call. Germline-derived CDR1 and CDR2 are GTSNPN and SVGIG (reference sequence). The CDR3 sequence is 12 residues long. V dropped 5 bases and J dropped 0 bases, with 8 bases sitting between them. The CDR3 nucleotides are TGTGCCTGGGCCAGGAACTCCTACGAGCAGTACTTC. Its translation is CAWARNSYEQYF.

V and J are TRBV4-2 and TRBJ1-5; D call uncertain. Trimming took off 1 base at V and 5 bases at J, with 15 bases between the two ends. Germline lookup yields CDR1 LGHNA and CDR2 YNFKEQ. The CDR3 consists of 16 residues. This CDR3 reads CASSQGTSGGHQPQHF. The CDR3 DNA follows: TGTGCCAGCAGCCAAGGAACATCCGGAGGCCATCAGCCCCAGCATTTT.

The chain has TRBV29-1 and TRBJ2-6; no firm D call. Trimming left V 7 bases short and J 1 base short, with 11 bases between. The CDR3 consists of 14 residues. Germline V gene lookup returns CDR1 SQVTM and CDR2 ANQGSEA. The CDR3 here is CSALAMSGANVLTF. The CDR3 region has the DNA TGCAGCGCTCTTGCGATGTCTGGGGCCAACGTCCTGACTTTC.